Listed below are T cell receptor beta chains from one sample, sequenced in a study of T cell repertoires in cytomegalovirus infection. Using its own MiXCR run on the reads, TCRdb lists one record per CDR3 protein. The table lists more than 400,000 distinct CDR3 sequences, approximately 26% of them singletons. The sequenced sample was PBMCs. These receptors were obtained from a human donor in good health (CMV status not recorded). Some clones in this sample may be carry-over from other donors' samples. CDR3s include the opening cysteine and the closing phenylalanine or tryptophan.

v_call	j_call	cdr3_aa
TRBV27	TRBJ2-3	CASSLRRGTDTQYF
TRBV20-1	TRBJ2-1	CSARGWVGTISYNEQFF
TRBV7-9	TRBJ1-2	CASSLGQGRNYGYTF
TRBV19	TRBJ2-3	CASSWFSGSPDTQYF
TRBV9	TRBJ2-7	CASSVATGVGEQYF
TRBV10-3	TRBJ2-7	CAISDSYEQYF
TRBV19	TRBJ2-1	CASSFPTSGGEQFF
TRBV28	TRBJ1-2	CASSLSAGAVYGYTF
TRBV7-2	TRBJ2-1	CASSRGPYNEQFF
TRBV20-1	TRBJ1-5	CSARDLQGNQPQHF
TRBV28	TRBJ2-4	CASSLPIYRSAKNIQYF
TRBV20-1	TRBJ2-7	CSARTSGYEQYF
TRBV7-2	TRBJ1-4	CASSLVASGNEKLFF
TRBV19	TRBJ1-5	CASSNQGNQPQHF
TRBV18	TRBJ2-1	CASSADSYNEQFF
TRBV30	TRBJ1-1	CAWSLGPPNTEAFF
TRBV12-3/TRBV12-4	TRBJ2-1	CASSLAPPGGPVDEQFF
TRBV11-2	TRBJ2-5	CASSLRLAGVLETQYF
TRBV7-2	TRBJ1-1	CASSEVSVNTEAFF
TRBV7-6	TRBJ2-5	CASSLSGARTNKETQYF
TRBV2	TRBJ2-1	CASSELRPRGDEQFF
TRBV14	TRBJ1-6	CASSQAGGVSPLHF
TRBV12-3/TRBV12-4	TRBJ2-4	CASRYGSGAKNIQYF
TRBV19	TRBJ2-1	CASSMGVREQFF
TRBV30	TRBJ1-5	CAWSVSTGGLGQPQHF
TRBV7-6	TRBJ1-1	CASSLEETNTEAFF
TRBV7-2	TRBJ1-2	CASSLAGQGTNYGYTF
TRBV5-6	TRBJ2-7	CASNSGLYEQYF
TRBV19	TRBJ1-2	CASSIDGRNYGYTF
TRBV12-3/TRBV12-4	TRBJ1-1	CASSVDLTLNTEAFF
TRBV6-1	TRBJ1-4	CASKGFATNEKLFF
TRBV12-3/TRBV12-4	TRBJ1-1	CASGRTGAFF
TRBV7-2	TRBJ2-3	CASRAGTAQYF
TRBV28	TRBJ1-2	CASSYRAGYGYTF
TRBV28	TRBJ1-3	CASSFLTPGQVTSLGNTIYF
TRBV7-2	TRBJ2-5	CASSLRGGPQETQYF